Below, 5 T cell receptor beta chains from the same sample are listed, as sequenced in a study of spatial heterogeneity in lung cancer. Broader study findings: The study found that expanded intratumoral alpha and beta TCR counts tracked tumor mutation counts.

Stated time point: sample taken at primary tumor resection. TCRdb re-analysed the 5' RACE reads in MiXCR, keeping a single row per CDR3 protein. The data show some 10,000 distinct CDR3 sequences, about 6% seen once. These TCRs' antigens remain unknown. The sample consisted of lung tumor tissue, taken at surgery. The receptors stem from a male donor with early-stage non-small cell lung cancer.

At least ten counts were recorded for this clonotype. The size of this beta chain means little, since it is a stray read in a library made for alpha chains. The DNA of the CDR3 is TGTGCCAGCAGGCAGGGGGCGCGTACTGAAGCTTTCTTT. Protein sequence: CASRQGARTEAFF. The chain uses TRBV27 and TRBJ1-1, with 8 bases lining up with TRBD1. CDR3 size: 13 residues. The junction had 5 bases not matched to a gene; V was cut back by 6 bases and J by 5 bases. Germline loops: CDR1 MNHEY, CDR2 SMNVEV (reference sequence).

This clonotype appeared many times. With the library built for alpha chains, this beta chain is off target and its frequency is not meaningful. In DNA, the CDR3 is TGTGCCAGCAGCTTTGCCGGGACCAAAAGCGAAGCTTTCTTT. Translation: CASSFAGTKSEAFF. The chain combines TRBV7-2 with TRBJ1-1; D may be TRBD1 (5 bases). The germline CDR1 and CDR2 sequences are SGHTA and FQGNSA. CDR3 size: 14 residues. V dropped 3 bases and J dropped 8 bases, with 16 bases sitting between them.

This clonotype was counted many times. This beta chain represents an off-target read in a library built for alpha chains; its size is of limited meaning. This chain connects TRBV3-1 to TRBJ2-7; maybe TRBD2 (5 bases). Germline loops: CDR1 LGHDT, CDR2 YNNKEL (reference sequence). V lost 1 base, J lost 6 bases, and 13 bases lay in between. The CDR3 length is 14 residues. CDR3 DNA: TGTGCCAGCAGCCAAGGGAGGTCGCCGGGCGAGCAGTACTTC. It translates to CASSQGRSPGEQYF.

Sample share makes this clonotype medium-sized. In a library made to pick up alpha chains, this beta chain is a stray read with a size that means little. V is TRBV6-1 and J is TRBJ1-5; 7 bases are shared with TRBD1. This CDR3 is 13 amino acids long. Losses at the gene ends were 10 bases for V and 7 bases for J; bases not matched to a gene: 10. The germline gives CDR1 MNHNS, CDR2 SASEGT. CDR3: CAISDRPGQPQHF. DNA of the CDR3: TGTGCCATCTCGGACAGGCCGGGGCAGCCCCAGCATTTT.

This clonotype was counted many times. Found in a library prepared for alpha chains, this beta chain is an off-target read, and its abundance has little meaning. The rearrangement links TRBV3-1 to TRBJ1-6, with D uncertain. Trimming took 2 bases from V and 6 from J, leaving 5 bases between them. The CDR3 is 13 amino acids. Germline CDR1 LGHDT, CDR2 YNNKEL (reference sequence). This CDR3 reads CASSQSSNSPLHF. The CDR3 region has the DNA TGTGCCAGCAGCCAATCGAGTAATTCACCCCTCCACTTT.